This note documents a single TCR beta chain sequence. As yet, its antigen is unknown. The sample comes from a study of cytomegalovirus exposure and HLA in healthy donors. General study points: HLA-A and HLA-B allele assignments for most subjects were reportedly predicted accurately using TCR beta sequences.

Nominally healthy donors provided the samples, though records likely missed some immune exposures. 13 Jbeta primers and 60 Vbeta primers were used for the PCR. The protocol was immunoSEQ multiplex PCR, while the TCRdb copy is restricted to in-frame clones and leaves out a portion. The sample yields some 120,000 clones, around 78% seen once. This CDR3 has 17 amino acids. With V trimmed by 3 bases and J by 4 bases, 14 bases remained unmatched. Germline V lookup: CDR1 LNHDA, CDR2 SQIVND (reference sequence). The TCR was taken from a man in his 60s in good health and CMV-seropositive. The rearrangement uses TRBV19 and TRBJ1-1, with 7 bases that match TRBD1. Sequencing was carried out using PBMCs. In nucleotides, the CDR3 is TGTGCCAGTAGTATTAGGAGGGACAGAGAAAAGGGCACTGAAGCTTTCTTT. Protein sequence: CASSIRRDREKGTEAFF. Full variable domain (missing parts from reference TRBV19 and TRBJ1-1): DGGITQSPKYLFRKEGQNVTLSCEQNLNHDAMYWYRQDPGQGLRLIYYSQIVNDFQKGDIAEGYSVSREKKESFPLTVTSAQKNPTAFYLCASSIRRDREKGTEAFFGQGTRLTVV.